Below, one TCR beta chain is given with its context. The data derive from a study of control samples from healthy donors and cancer patients. This table comes from immunoSEQ multiplex PCR, and its TCRdb copy is limited to in-frame clones, with some not included. The data contain about 150,000 clones, 93% of them singletons. V was pared by 8 bases and J by 4 bases, with 14 bases between. Germline V lookup: CDR1 SGHTA, CDR2 FQGNSA. The CDR3 has 14 residues. This receptor was identified in a young man in good health. This chain uses TRBV7-2 with TRBJ1-4; D is uncertain. Sequencing input: blood. The CDR3 DNA reads as TGTGCCAGCGCTTCAAAGAGCAATAATGAAAAACTGTTTTTT. It encodes CASASKSNNEKLFF.